This passage covers 29 T cell receptor beta chains from one sample sequenced in a study of blood T cell repertoires in COVID-19. The table came from immunoSEQ multiplex PCR; TCRdb's copy has only in-frame clones and leaves some out. The table has 180,000 or so clones, 81% seen once. The sample consisted of peripheral blood. The receptors were gathered from a woman aged 40 to 55 with COVID-19, enrolled during active disease.

As concerns this clone: This CDR3 is also generated by other DNA sequences in the sample. V usage is TRBV9 and J usage is TRBJ2-2; TRBD1 matches at 7 bases. V lost 2 bases, J lost 2 bases, and 3 bases stayed unmatched. The germline V gene has CDR1 SGDLS and CDR2 YYNGEE. The CDR3 has 15 amino acids. The CDR3 protein is CASSVGTVNTGELFF. Written as DNA, the CDR3 is TGTGCCAGCAGCGTTGGGACAGTCAACACCGGGGAGCTGTTTTTT. Full variable domain (rest looked up from reference TRBV9 and TRBJ2-2): DSGVTQTPKHLITATGQRVTLRCSPRSGDLSVYWYQQSLDQGLQFLIQYYNGEERAKGNILERFSAQQFPDLHSELNLSSLELGDSALYFCASSVGTVNTGELFFGEGSRLTVL.

J is TRBJ1-2 and V is TRBV6-5; 10 bases match TRBD1. Germline V gene lookup returns CDR1 MNHEY and CDR2 SVGAGI. The J segment lost 5 bases and the V segment lost 2 bases, leaving 2 bases of the junction unmatched. The CDR3 extends over 14 amino acids. This chain's CDR3 is CASSYGTGAYGYTF. Written as DNA, the CDR3 is TGTGCCAGCAGTTACGGGACAGGGGCATATGGCTACACCTTC.

This clone was seen once. V is TRBV7-9 and J is TRBJ1-1; D is ambiguous. The germline V gene encodes CDR1 SEHNR and CDR2 FQNEAQ (reference sequence). V gave up 3 bases and J gave up 3 bases, with 17 bases separating them. The CDR3 is 16 residues long. The CDR3 DNA reads TGTGCCAGCAGCTTGAGCAGAAGAGGGTTTGACACTGAAGCTTTCTTT. It encodes CASSLSRRGFDTEAFF.

The genes are TRBV7-8 and TRBJ1-3, with 7 bases that match TRBD1. CDR3 length equals 16 residues. The junction had 10 bases not matched to a gene; V was cut back by 5 bases and J by 3 bases. Germline lookup yields CDR1 SGHVS and CDR2 FQNEAQ. CDR3 region: CASSPHRGVGGNTIYF. In nucleotides, the CDR3 is TGTGCCAGCAGCCCGCACAGGGGTGTTGGTGGAAACACCATATATTTT.

This clone was counted only a few times. The chain has TRBV5-1 and TRBJ1-2; D gene uncertain. The CDR3 covers 13 residues. Germline CDR1 reads SGHRS; CDR2 reads YFSETQ. Trimming cost V 0 bases and J 3 bases, with 6 bases left between them. The CDR3 loop reads CASSLGADYGYTF. CDR3 DNA: TGCGCCAGCAGCTTGGGGGCAGACTATGGCTACACCTTC.

CDR3: CASSPREVGTPNSPLHF. The DNA for the CDR3 is TGTGCCAGCAGCCCTCGGGAGGTGGGAACCCCTAATTCACCCCTCCACTTT. V is TRBV7-2 and J is TRBJ1-6; D is undetermined. This CDR3 is 17 amino acids long. CDR1 and CDR2 from the germline V gene are SGHTA and FQGNSA. Trimming took 5 bases from V and 6 from J, leaving 20 bases between them.

This chain uses TRBV5-1 with TRBJ2-1, with 12 bases aligning to TRBD1. Germline values: CDR1 SGHRS, CDR2 YFSETQ. There are 20 residues in the CDR3. V was pared by 3 bases and J by 1 base, with 14 bases of the junction left unmatched. The CDR3 coding sequence is TGCGCCAGCAGCTCCCCCAGATTCGGGACAGGGGGCCGGTCCTACAATGAGCAGTTCTTC. Protein: CASSSPRFGTGGRSYNEQFF. Filled out from reference TRBV5-1 and TRBJ2-1, the complete variable domain reads KAGVTQTPRYLIKTRGQQVTLSCSPISGHRSVSWYQQTPGQGLQFLFEYFSETQRNKGNFPGRFSGRQFSNSRSEMNVSTLELGDSALYLCASSSPRFGTGGRSYNEQFFGPGTRLTVL.

Details on this clone: A read error is likely, as this CDR3 ends without the conserved phenylalanine or tryptophan. The limits of the CDR3 on the DNA are not certain, so only TCRdb's listed CDR3 is given. This sequence joins TRBV15 and TRBJ1-2. The CDR3 comprises 12 residues, both ends counted. CDR1 is LNHNV and CDR2 is YYDKDF in the germline V gene (reference sequence). This CDR3 reads CATSRRTGSLTV.

The chain joins TRBV11-2 to TRBJ2-1, with D possibly being TRBD1 (6 bases). The CDR3 extends over 16 amino acids. Germline CDR1 reads SGHAT; CDR2 reads FQNNGV. The V end was cut by 0 bases, the J end by 7 bases, with 16 bases between. In DNA form, the CDR3 reads TGTGCCAGCAGCTTAGATGGCGCAGGGGCTTTTAATGAGCAGTTCTTC. Translating gives CASSLDGAGAFNEQFF.

The CDR3 is CASSPRPAGRRDTEAFF. Written as DNA, the CDR3 is TGTGCCAGTAGTCCAAGACCGGCGGGGAGACGGGACACTGAAGCTTTCTTT. The rearrangement links TRBV19 to TRBJ1-1; no clear D gene. The CDR3 contains 17 residues. In germline, CDR1 is LNHDA, CDR2 SQIVND (reference sequence). Trimming removed 5 bases at V and 3 bases at J, with 22 bases between.

The count of this clone is one. The chain couples TRBV15 to TRBJ1-2, with 7 bases identical to TRBD1. Germline V gives CDR1 LNHNV, CDR2 YYDKDF (reference sequence). Trimming removed 3 bases from V and 5 bases from J; junction bases left unmatched: 12. This CDR3 comprises 16 residues. CDR3 DNA sequence: TGTGCCACCAGCAGGGATAGGACAGGCTCCGTTTATGGCTACACCTTC. It translates to CATSRDRTGSVYGYTF.

The J gene is TRBJ1-1, the V gene TRBV6-5; 8 bases agree with TRBD1. The V segment lost 8 bases and the J segment 3 bases; nucleotides outside the gene matches: 5. This CDR3 has 13 residues. The germline V gene has CDR1 MNHEY and CDR2 SVGAGI. CDR3 loop: CASWTGRYTEAFF. The CDR3 nucleotides read TGTGCCAGCTGGACAGGGAGATACACTGAAGCTTTCTTT.

The V call is TRBV28, the J call TRBJ2-5, with TRBD2 identical over 10 bases. CDR3 size: 15 residues. Germline lookup yields CDR1 MDHEN and CDR2 SYDVKM. V was clipped by 7 bases and J by 3 bases; unmatched bases: 8. The CDR3 coding sequence is TGTGCCAGCACCCCTCTAGCGGGAGAAAAAGAGACCCAGTACTTC. Protein sequence: CASTPLAGEKETQYF.

V usage is TRBV18 and J usage is TRBJ2-5; D gene unclear. This CDR3 spans 13 amino acids. Germline V CDR1 and CDR2: KGHSH, LQKENI. The V end was cut by 4 bases, the J end by 1 base, with 7 bases between. Written as DNA, the CDR3 is TGTGCCAGCTCACGGGTAGCCCAAGAGACCCAGTACTTC. It is translated as CASSRVAQETQYF. The full variable domain, with the rest looked up from reference TRBV18 and TRBJ2-5, is NAGVMQNPRHLVRRRGQEARLRCSPMKGHSHVYWYRQLPEEGLKFMVYLQKENIIDESGMPKERFSAEFPKEGPSILRIQQVVRGDSAAYFCASSRVAQETQYFGPGTRLLVL.

The gene calls are TRBV30 and TRBJ1-4; 9 bases line up with TRBD1. Trimming at V came to 2 bases and at J to 8 bases, leaving 6 bases not matched to a gene. Germline V gives CDR1 GTSNPN, CDR2 SVGIG (reference sequence). This CDR3 has 14 residues. The CDR3 protein is CAWSPDRGMEKLFF. DNA of the CDR3: TGTGCCTGGAGTCCTGACAGGGGGATGGAAAAACTGTTTTTT.

J is TRBJ1-1 and V is TRBV3-1 (or the pseudogene TRBV3-2), with 11 nucleotides matching TRBD1. Trimming cost V 1 base and J 4 bases; bases outside gene matches: 5. Germline V gene data show CDR1 as LGHDT and CDR2 as YNNKEL (reference sequence). The CDR3 has 16 amino acids. DNA of the CDR3: TGTGCCAGCAGCCAAGGGAGGGGGACAGGGGGCACTGAAGCTTTCTTT. This gives the protein CASSQGRGTGGTEAFF.

The V call is TRBV19, the J call TRBJ1-2; weak D call: TRBD1 (6 bases). The CDR3 covers 12 residues. CDR1 is LNHDA and CDR2 is SQIVND in the germline V gene (reference sequence). Deletions cut 10 bases from V and 5 bases from J, with 14 bases between. The CDR3 DNA follows: TGTGCCACTGGGGGCGCCCTGTATGGCTACACCTTC. Encoded protein: CATGGALYGYTF.

The chain combines TRBV9 with TRBJ1-4; 7 bases agree with TRBD1. Looked up from germline, CDR1 is SGDLS and CDR2 is YYNGEE. J lost 0 bases, V lost 5 bases, and 10 bases had no gene match. The CDR3 has 17 residues. The CDR3 sequence: CASRGGQINPTNEKLFF. Here the CDR3 DNA reads TGTGCCAGCAGGGGGGGACAGATAAATCCAACTAATGAAAAACTGTTTTTT.

This chain joins TRBV5-1 and TRBJ1-3; D is possibly TRBD1 (6 bases). V lost 3 bases and J 2 bases, leaving 15 bases between the germline ends. The CDR3 covers 16 residues. CDR1 and CDR2 from the germline V gene are SGHRS and YFSETQ. Here the CDR3 reads CASSSTHRVAGNTIYF. In nucleotides, the CDR3 is TGCGCCAGCAGCTCGACTCACAGGGTTGCTGGAAACACCATATATTTT.

This clone came up a few times. The V call is TRBV9, the J call TRBJ2-1; the match to TRBD2 covers 13 bases. After removal of 3 bases from V and 4 bases from J, the junction contained 4 bases not matched to a gene. The germline gives CDR1 SGDLS, CDR2 YYNGEE. The CDR3 loop spans 16 amino acids. The CDR3 DNA is TGTGCCAGCAGCGCGGGGACTAGCGGGATGTACAATGAGCAGTTCTTC. It translates to CASSAGTSGMYNEQFF.

V is TRBV10-2 and J is TRBJ2-1; 8 bases align to TRBD1. The CDR3 is 12 residues long. The germline V gene encodes CDR1 WSHSY and CDR2 SAAADI. V was pared by 6 bases and J by 9 bases, with 4 bases of the junction left unmatched. CDR3 DNA sequence: TGCGCCAGCAGACAGGGGGTGGGTGAGCAGTTCTTC. This sequence encodes CASRQGVGEQFF.

The table lists this clone with many counts. This chain joins TRBV7-2 and TRBJ2-5; D ambiguous. The length of the CDR3 is 15 residues. V lost 0 bases and J lost 1, with 9 bases in between. In germline, CDR1 is SGHTA, CDR2 FQGNSA. As DNA, the CDR3 is TGTGCCAGCAGCTTAGCGCTGGGCAGCCAAGAGACCCAGTACTTC. Its protein is CASSLALGSQETQYF.

The chain uses TRBV19 and TRBJ1-4, with D unclear. Trimming stripped 8 bases from V and 0 bases from J, with 13 bases between. The CDR3 covers 15 residues. Germline CDR1 and CDR2: LNHDA and SQIVND (reference sequence). The CDR3 nucleotides are TGTGCCAGTTCGCCCCAGGAGGCAACTAATGAAAAACTGTTTTTT. This gives the protein CASSPQEATNEKLFF.

The chain recombines TRBV19 with TRBJ2-1; D perhaps matches TRBD2 (6 bases). The ends were cut back, 2 bases at V and 3 bases at J, with 14 bases in the middle. Germline assignment: CDR1 LNHDA and CDR2 SQIVND (reference sequence). The CDR3 is 16 residues long. The CDR3 bases are TGTGCCAGTAGTATAATTGGGCGGGGTTTCTACAATGAGCAGTTCTTC. It specifies CASSIIGRGFYNEQFF. Variable domain in full (rest from reference TRBV19 and TRBJ2-1): DGGITQSPKYLFRKEGQNVTLSCEQNLNHDAMYWYRQDPGQGLRLIYYSQIVNDFQKGDIAEGYSVSREKKESFPLTVTSAQKNPTAFYLCASSIIGRGFYNEQFFGPGTRLTVL.

This rearrangement joins TRBV3-1 (or the pseudogene TRBV3-2) to TRBJ2-7, with 7 nucleotides matching TRBD2. Trimming cost V 4 bases and J 2 bases; bases outside gene matches: 14. This CDR3 spans 17 amino acids. CDR1 is LGHDT, CDR2 YNNKEL, per germline (reference sequence). As DNA, the CDR3 is TGTGCCAGCAGCCCCTCATTGGGGCTAGCGGTAGCCTACGAGCAGTACTTC. It encodes CASSPSLGLAVAYEQYF.

The chain is built from TRBV5-1 and TRBJ2-1; 8 bases are shared with TRBD1. CDR1 and CDR2 (germline): SGHRS, YFSETQ. The ends lost 0 bases at V and 6 bases at J; junction bases unmatched: 5. The CDR3 is made up of 15 amino acids. The CDR3 DNA is TGCGCCAGCAGCTTGGGTCAGGGGGCGGTCAATGAGCAGTTCTTC. Protein sequence: CASSLGQGAVNEQFF.

This rearrangement joins TRBV19 to TRBJ2-1, with TRBD2 matching 7 bases. With V trimmed by 6 bases and J by 12 bases, 14 bases remained unmatched. The CDR3 sequence is 14 residues long. CDR1 LNHDA and CDR2 SQIVND come from the germline V gene (reference sequence). CDR3 amino acids: CASRPGGSISRQFF. The CDR3 bases are TGTGCCAGTAGACCGGGAGGATCAATTAGTAGGCAGTTCTTC.

The J gene is TRBJ1-1, the V gene TRBV9; perhaps TRBD1 as D (5 bases). Deletions cut 4 bases from V and 7 bases from J, with 20 bases between. CDR1 is SGDLS and CDR2 is YYNGEE in the germline V gene. There are 15 residues in the CDR3. The CDR3 region is CASSNSLQGGGEAFF. CDR3 coding DNA: TGTGCCAGCAGCAATAGCCTGCAGGGAGGAGGTGAAGCTTTCTTT.

Points on this clone: The sample holds other DNA sequences that translate to the same CDR3. The V and J genes are TRBV19 and TRBJ1-2, with D unresolved. CDR1 LNHDA and CDR2 SQIVND come from the germline V gene (reference sequence). The CDR3 sequence is 11 residues long. The germline V and J ends were trimmed by 5 bases and 5 bases, with 6 bases remaining between them. The CDR3 nucleotides are TGTGCCAGTAGTTCGGGGTATGGCTACACCTTC. It specifies CASSSGYGYTF.